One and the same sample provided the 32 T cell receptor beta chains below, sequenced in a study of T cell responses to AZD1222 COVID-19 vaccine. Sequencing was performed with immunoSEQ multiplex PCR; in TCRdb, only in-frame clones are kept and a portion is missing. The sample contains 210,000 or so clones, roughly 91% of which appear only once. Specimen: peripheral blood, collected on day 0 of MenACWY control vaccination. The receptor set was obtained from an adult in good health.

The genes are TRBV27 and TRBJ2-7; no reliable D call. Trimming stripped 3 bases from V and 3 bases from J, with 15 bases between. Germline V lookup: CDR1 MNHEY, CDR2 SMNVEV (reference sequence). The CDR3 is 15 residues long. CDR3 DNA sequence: TGTGCCAGCAGTTTCACCGACACGAGATACTACGAGCAGTACTTC. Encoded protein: CASSFTDTRYYEQYF.

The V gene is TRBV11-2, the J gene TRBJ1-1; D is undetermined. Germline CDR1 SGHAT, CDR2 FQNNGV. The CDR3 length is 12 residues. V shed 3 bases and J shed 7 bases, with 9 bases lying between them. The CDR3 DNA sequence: TGTGCCAGCAGCTTCGGTCGGGATGAAGCTTTCTTT. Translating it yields CASSFGRDEAFF.

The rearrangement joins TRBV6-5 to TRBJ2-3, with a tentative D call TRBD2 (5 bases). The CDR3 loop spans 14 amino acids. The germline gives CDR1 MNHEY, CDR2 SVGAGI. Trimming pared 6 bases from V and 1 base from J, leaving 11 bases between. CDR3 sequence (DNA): TGTGCCAGCAGGATAGCGACGGGCACAGATACGCAGTATTTT. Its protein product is CASRIATGTDTQYF.

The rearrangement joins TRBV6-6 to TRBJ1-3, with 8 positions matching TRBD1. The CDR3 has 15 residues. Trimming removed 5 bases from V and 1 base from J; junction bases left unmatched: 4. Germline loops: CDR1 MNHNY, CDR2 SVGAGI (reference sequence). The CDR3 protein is CASSQDRASGNTIYF. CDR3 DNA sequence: TGTGCCAGCAGTCAGGACAGGGCTTCTGGAAACACCATATATTTT.

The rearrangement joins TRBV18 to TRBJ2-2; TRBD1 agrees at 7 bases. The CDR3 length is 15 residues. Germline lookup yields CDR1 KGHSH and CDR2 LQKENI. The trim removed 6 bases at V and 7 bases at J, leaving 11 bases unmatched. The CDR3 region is CASSPTTGYNGELFF. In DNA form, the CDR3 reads TGTGCCAGCTCGCCTACGACAGGGTATAACGGGGAGCTGTTTTTT.

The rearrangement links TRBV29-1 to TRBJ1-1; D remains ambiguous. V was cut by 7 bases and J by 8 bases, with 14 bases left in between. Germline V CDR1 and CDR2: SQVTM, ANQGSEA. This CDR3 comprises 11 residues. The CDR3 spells CSAMGPTEAFF. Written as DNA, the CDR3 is TGCAGCGCTATGGGCCCCACCGAAGCTTTCTTT.

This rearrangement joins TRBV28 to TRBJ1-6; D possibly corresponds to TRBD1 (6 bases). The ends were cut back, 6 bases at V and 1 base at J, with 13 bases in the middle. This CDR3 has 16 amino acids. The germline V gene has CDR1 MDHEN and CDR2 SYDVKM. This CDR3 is CASRFRGMSYNSPLHF. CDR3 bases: TGTGCCAGCAGATTTAGGGGGATGTCCTATAATTCACCCCTCCACTTT.

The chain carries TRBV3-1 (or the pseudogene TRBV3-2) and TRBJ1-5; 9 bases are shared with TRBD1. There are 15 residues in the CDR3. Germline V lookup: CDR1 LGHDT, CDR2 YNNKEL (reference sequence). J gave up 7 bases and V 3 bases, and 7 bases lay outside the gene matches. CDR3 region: CASSQSTGGRQPQHF. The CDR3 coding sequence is TGTGCCAGCAGCCAGTCCACAGGGGGCAGGCAGCCCCAGCATTTT.

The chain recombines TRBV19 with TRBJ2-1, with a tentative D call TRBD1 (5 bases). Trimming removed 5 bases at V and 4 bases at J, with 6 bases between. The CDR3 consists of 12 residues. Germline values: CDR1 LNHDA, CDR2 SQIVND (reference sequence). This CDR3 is CASSDRYNEQFF. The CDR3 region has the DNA TGTGCCAGTAGTGACAGATACAATGAGCAGTTCTTC.

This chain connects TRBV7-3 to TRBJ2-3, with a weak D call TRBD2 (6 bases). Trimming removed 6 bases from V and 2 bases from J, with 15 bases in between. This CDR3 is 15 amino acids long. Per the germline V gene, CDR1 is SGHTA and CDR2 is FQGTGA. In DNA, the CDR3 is TGTGCCAGCAGTCAGAGAACTAGCCCCACAGATACGCAGTATTTT. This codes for CASSQRTSPTDTQYF.

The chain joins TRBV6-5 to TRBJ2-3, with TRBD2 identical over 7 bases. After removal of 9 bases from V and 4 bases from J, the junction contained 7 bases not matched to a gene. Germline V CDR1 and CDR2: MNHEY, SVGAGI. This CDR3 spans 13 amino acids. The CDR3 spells CASSRGGSDTQYF. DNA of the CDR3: TGTGCCAGTTCACGCGGGGGTTCAGATACGCAGTATTTT.

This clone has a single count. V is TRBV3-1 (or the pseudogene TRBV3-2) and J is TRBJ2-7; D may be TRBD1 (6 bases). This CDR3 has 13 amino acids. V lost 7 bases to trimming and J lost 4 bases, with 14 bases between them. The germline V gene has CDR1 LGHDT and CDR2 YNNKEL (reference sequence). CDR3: CASTFNQGYEQYF. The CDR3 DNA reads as TGTGCCAGCACCTTCAACCAGGGGTACGAGCAGTACTTC.

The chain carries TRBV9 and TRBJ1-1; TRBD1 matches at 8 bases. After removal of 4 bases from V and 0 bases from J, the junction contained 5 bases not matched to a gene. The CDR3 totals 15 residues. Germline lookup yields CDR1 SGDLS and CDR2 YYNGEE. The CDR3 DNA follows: TGTGCCAGCAGCCCTCAGGGGGCGATGAACACTGAAGCTTTCTTT. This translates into CASSPQGAMNTEAFF.

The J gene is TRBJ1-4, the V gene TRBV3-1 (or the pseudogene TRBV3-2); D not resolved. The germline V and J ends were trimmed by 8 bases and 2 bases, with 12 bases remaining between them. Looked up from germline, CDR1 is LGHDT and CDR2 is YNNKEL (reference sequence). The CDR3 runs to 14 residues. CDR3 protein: CASVTPPTNEKLFF. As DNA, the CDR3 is TGTGCCAGCGTCACCCCACCGACTAATGAAAAACTGTTTTTT.

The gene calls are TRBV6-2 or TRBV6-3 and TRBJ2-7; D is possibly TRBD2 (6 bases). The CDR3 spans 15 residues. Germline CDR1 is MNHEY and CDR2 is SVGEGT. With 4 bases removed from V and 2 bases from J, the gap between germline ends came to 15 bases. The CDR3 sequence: CASSLAGTQTYEQYF. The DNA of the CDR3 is TGTGCCAGCAGTTTAGCCGGGACTCAAACCTACGAGCAGTACTTC.

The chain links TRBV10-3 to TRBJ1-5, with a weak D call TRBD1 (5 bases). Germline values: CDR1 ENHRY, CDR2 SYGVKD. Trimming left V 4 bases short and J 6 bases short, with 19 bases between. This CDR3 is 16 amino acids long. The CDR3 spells CAISAGSGGSPQPQHF. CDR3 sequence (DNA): TGTGCCATCAGTGCGGGGTCCGGGGGAAGCCCTCAGCCCCAGCATTTT.

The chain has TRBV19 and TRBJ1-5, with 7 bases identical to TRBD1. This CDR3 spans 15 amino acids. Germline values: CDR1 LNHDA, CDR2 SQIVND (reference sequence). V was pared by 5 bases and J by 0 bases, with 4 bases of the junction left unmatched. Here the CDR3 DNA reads TGTGCCAGTAGTCTGGACAGGACTAGCAATCAGCCCCAGCATTTT. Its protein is CASSLDRTSNQPQHF.

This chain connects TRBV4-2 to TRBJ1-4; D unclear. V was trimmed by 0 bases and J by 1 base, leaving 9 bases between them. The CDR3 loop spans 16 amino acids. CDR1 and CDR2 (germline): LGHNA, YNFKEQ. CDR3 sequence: CASSQDMVGTNEKLFF. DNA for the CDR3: TGTGCCAGCAGCCAAGATATGGTTGGAACTAATGAAAAACTGTTTTTT.

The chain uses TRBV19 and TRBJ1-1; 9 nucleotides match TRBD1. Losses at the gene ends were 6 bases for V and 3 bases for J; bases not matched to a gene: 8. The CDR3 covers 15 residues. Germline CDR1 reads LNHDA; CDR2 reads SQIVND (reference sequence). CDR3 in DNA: TGTGCCAGTAGAAAGCCCCGGACAGGGGACACTGAAGCTTTCTTT. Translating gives CASRKPRTGDTEAFF. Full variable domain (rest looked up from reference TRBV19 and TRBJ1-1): DGGITQSPKYLFRKEGQNVTLSCEQNLNHDAMYWYRQDPGQGLRLIYYSQIVNDFQKGDIAEGYSVSREKKESFPLTVTSAQKNPTAFYLCASRKPRTGDTEAFFGQGTRLTVV.

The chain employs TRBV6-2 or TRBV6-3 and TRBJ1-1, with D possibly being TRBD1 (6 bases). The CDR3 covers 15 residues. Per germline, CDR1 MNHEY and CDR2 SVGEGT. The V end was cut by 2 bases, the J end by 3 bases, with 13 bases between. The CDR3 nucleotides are TGTGCCAGCAGTTACCCGCAGGGGAGGTACACTGAAGCTTTCTTT. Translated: CASSYPQGRYTEAFF.

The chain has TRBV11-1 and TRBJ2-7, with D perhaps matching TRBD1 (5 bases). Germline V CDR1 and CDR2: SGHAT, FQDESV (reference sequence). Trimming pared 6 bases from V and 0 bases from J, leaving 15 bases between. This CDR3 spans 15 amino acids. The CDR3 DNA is TGTGCCAGCAGTCCACACACAGGATACTCCTACGAGCAGTACTTC. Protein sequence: CASSPHTGYSYEQYF.

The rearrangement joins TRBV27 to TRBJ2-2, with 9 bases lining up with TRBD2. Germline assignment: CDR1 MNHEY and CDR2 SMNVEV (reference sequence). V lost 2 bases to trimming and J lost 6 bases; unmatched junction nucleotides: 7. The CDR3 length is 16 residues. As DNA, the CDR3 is TGTGCCAGCAGTTTAGCGCGGGGGGGACTGGCCGGGGAGCTGTTTTTT. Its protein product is CASSLARGGLAGELFF.

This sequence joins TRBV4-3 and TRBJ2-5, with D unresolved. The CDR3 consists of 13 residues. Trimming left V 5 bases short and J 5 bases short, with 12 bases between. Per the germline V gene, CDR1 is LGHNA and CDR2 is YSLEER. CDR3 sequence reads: CASSTRQGETQYF. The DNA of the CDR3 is TGCGCCAGCAGCACCCGGCAAGGGGAGACCCAGTACTTC.

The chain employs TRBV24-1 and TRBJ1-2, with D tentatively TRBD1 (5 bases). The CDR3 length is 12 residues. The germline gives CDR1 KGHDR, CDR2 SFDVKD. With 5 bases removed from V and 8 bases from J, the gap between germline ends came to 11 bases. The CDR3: CATSAKGRGYTF. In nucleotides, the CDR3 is TGTGCCACCAGTGCCAAGGGGAGGGGCTACACCTTC.

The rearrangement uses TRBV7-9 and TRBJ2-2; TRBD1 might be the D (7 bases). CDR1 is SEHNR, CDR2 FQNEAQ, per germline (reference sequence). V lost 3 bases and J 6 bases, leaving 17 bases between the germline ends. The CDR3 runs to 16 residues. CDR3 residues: CASSLVRRGDSGELFF. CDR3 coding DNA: TGTGCCAGCAGCTTGGTGCGCAGGGGGGATTCCGGGGAGCTGTTTTTT.

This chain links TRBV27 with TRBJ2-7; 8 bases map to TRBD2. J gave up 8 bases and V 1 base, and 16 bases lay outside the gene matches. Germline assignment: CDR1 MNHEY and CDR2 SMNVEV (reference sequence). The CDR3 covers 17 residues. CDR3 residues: CASSLLGDFGGGSQQYF. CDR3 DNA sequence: TGTGCCAGCAGTTTATTAGGTGACTTCGGGGGGGGCTCTCAGCAGTACTTC.

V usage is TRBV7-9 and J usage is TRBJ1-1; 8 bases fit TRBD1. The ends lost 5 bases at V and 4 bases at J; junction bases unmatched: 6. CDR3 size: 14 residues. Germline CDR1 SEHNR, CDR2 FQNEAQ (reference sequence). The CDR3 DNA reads TGTGCCAGCAGCGAGCAGGGGGCAGGCACTGAAGCTTTCTTT. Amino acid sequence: CASSEQGAGTEAFF. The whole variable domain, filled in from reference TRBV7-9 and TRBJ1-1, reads DTGVSQNPRHKITKRGQNVTFRCDPISEHNRLYWYRQTLGQGPEFLTYFQNEAQLEKSRLLSDRFSAERPKGSFSTLEIQRTEQGDSAMYLCASSEQGAGTEAFFGQGTRLTVV.

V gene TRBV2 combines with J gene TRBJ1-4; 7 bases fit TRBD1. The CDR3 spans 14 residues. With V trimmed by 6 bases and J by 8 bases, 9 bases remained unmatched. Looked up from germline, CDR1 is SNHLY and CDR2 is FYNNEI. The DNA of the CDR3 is TGTGCCAGCAGCCTAGACAGGGACGGGGAAAAACTGTTTTTT. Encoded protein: CASSLDRDGEKLFF.

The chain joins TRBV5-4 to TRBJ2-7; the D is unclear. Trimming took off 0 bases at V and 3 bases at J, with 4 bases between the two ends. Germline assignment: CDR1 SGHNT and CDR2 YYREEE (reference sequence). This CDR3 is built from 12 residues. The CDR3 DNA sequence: TGTGCCAGCAGCTTGGATGGCTACGAGCAGTACTTC. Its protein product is CASSLDGYEQYF.

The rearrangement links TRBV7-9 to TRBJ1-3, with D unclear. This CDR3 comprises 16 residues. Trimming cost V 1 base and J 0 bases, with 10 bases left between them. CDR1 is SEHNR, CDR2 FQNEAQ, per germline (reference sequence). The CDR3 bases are TGTGCCAGCAGCTTAGTGGGTCAACTCTCTGGAAACACCATATATTTT. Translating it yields CASSLVGQLSGNTIYF.

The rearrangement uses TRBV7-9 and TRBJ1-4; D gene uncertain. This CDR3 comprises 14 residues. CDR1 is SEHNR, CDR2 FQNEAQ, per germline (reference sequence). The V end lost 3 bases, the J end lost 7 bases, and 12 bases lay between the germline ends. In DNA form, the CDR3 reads TGTGCCAGCAGCTTCCAGGCGTTGAGTGAAAAACTGTTTTTT. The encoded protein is CASSFQALSEKLFF.

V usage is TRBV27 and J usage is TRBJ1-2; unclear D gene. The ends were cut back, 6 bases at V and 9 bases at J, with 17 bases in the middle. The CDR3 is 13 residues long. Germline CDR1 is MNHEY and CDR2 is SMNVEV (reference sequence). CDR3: CASSIKREGSYTF. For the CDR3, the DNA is TGTGCCAGCAGCATTAAAAGGGAAGGCAGCTACACCTTC.